The rows below give T cell receptor beta chains drawn from one sample of a study of identical twins. Each CDR3 protein is one row after TCRdb ran MiXCR on the 5' RACE reads. Of about 720,000 distinct CDR3 sequences in the sample, roughly 18% were seen once. The sample also formed part of further work on T cells expressing NK-cell markers.

The sequenced sample was PBMCs. Receptors originate from a woman younger than 35 in good health. The CDR3 runs from the conserved cysteine through the conserved F or W. The D gene is left open where the match is weak. Clone size is stated in some rows and not others, as once, few, many or a class when expanded.

j_call,d_call,v_call,clone_size,cdr3_aa,cdr3_nt
TRBJ2-7,.,TRBV4-3,.,CASSQEARNLREQYF,TGCGCCAGCAGCCAAGAAGCTAGAAATCTGCGCGAGCAGTACTTC
TRBJ2-3,TRBD2,TRBV29-1,few,CSAVPTSGPKRGDTQYF,TGCAGCGCTGTACCGACTAGCGGGCCCAAGAGGGGAGATACGCAGTATTTT
TRBJ1-2,TRBD1,TRBV6-5,.,CASSYSGTGGNYGYTF,TGTGCCAGCAGTTACTCGGGGACAGGAGGCAACTATGGCTACACCTTC
TRBJ2-7,TRBD2,TRBV11-2,few,CASSLKTSGSAGVYEQYF,TGTGCCAGCAGCTTAAAGACTAGCGGGAGCGCCGGAGTCTACGAGCAGTACTTC
TRBJ1-1,.,TRBV2,few,CASNGGNTEAFF,TGTGCCAGCAACGGAGGGAACACTGAAGCTTTCTTT
TRBJ1-1,TRBD1,TRBV20-1,few,CSALQGAVTEAFF,TGCAGTGCGCTACAGGGGGCAGTCACTGAAGCTTTCTTT
TRBJ2-1,.,TRBV9,many,CASSVAGILYNEQFF,TGTGCCAGCAGCGTAGCAGGGATTCTCTACAATGAGCAGTTCTTC
TRBJ2-3,.,TRBV12-3/TRBV12-4,few,CASSESRGFSDTQYF,TGTGCCAGCAGCGAGAGTAGAGGATTCTCAGATACGCAGTATTTT
TRBJ2-1,.,TRBV6-4,few,CASSDGGLPNEQFF,TGTGCCAGCAGTGACGGGGGACTCCCCAATGAGCAGTTCTTC
TRBJ1-4,TRBD1,TRBV29-1,many,CSVDSGQGFEKLFF,TGCAGCGTTGATTCGGGACAGGGTTTTGAAAAACTGTTTTTT
TRBJ2-5,.,TRBV7-9,.,CASSLIGQETQYF,TGTGCCAGCAGCTTGATAGGCCAAGAGACCCAGTACTTC
TRBJ2-1,.,TRBV9,few,CASSARGQPEHNEQFF,TGTGCCAGCAGCGCCCGAGGACAACCGGAGCACAATGAGCAGTTCTTC
TRBJ1-6,TRBD1,TRBV6-2/TRBV6-3,.,CASTWTGGILHF,TGTGCCAGCACCTGGACAGGCGGAATCCTCCACTTT
TRBJ1-2,.,TRBV6-5,few,CASSFATGAYGYTF,TGTGCCAGCAGTTTCGCGACTGGGGCCTATGGCTACACCTTC
TRBJ2-7,TRBD2,TRBV12-3/TRBV12-4,.,CASSFGPGGPGEQYF,TGTGCCAGCAGTTTCGGTCCGGGAGGGCCGGGCGAGCAGTACTTC
TRBJ2-1,TRBD2,TRBV20-1,.,CSAREAGGFNEQFF,TGCAGTGCTAGGGAAGCGGGAGGGTTCAATGAGCAGTTCTTC
TRBJ2-1,.,TRBV20-1,few,CSAGRDKSSYNEQFF,TGCAGTGCGGGCCGGGACAAAAGCTCCTACAATGAGCAGTTCTTC
TRBJ1-2,TRBD1,TRBV12-3/TRBV12-4,.,CASSPGQGGTF,TGTGCCAGCAGTCCTGGACAGGGCGGCACCTTC
TRBJ2-1,.,TRBV14,.,CASSQDPPGSSEYDEQFF,TGTGCCAGCAGCCAAGATCCACCGGGTTCCTCGGAGTATGATGAGCAGTTCTTC
TRBJ2-3,TRBD2,TRBV20-1,few,CSAQRLAGHTDTQYF,TGCAGTGCCCAAAGACTAGCGGGGCACACAGATACGCAGTATTTT
TRBJ2-1,.,TRBV29-1,many,CSATVPIDYNEQFF,TGCAGCGCCACCGTCCCCATAGATTACAATGAGCAGTTCTTC
TRBJ2-7,TRBD2,TRBV27,.,CASSLGLDSYEQYF,TGTGCCAGCAGTTTGGGACTAGACTCATACGAGCAGTACTTC
TRBJ2-7,.,TRBV29-1,few,CSVDDSYEQYF,TGCAGCGTTGACGACTCCTACGAGCAGTACTTC
TRBJ1-1,.,TRBV5-5,few,CASSPHDTNTEAFF,TGTGCCAGCAGCCCGCACGACACGAACACTGAAGCTTTCTTT
TRBJ2-3,.,TRBV12-3/TRBV12-4,.,CASSLRGGRGRPADTQYF,TGTGCCAGCAGTTTAAGAGGCGGTCGGGGCCGGCCCGCAGATACGCAGTATTTT
TRBJ2-1,TRBD2,TRBV20-1,.,CSAKSPASGTDNEQFF,TGCAGTGCGAAATCCCCGGCGAGCGGGACCGACAATGAGCAGTTCTTC
TRBJ2-1,.,TRBV2,.,CASRSQGHEQFF,TGTGCCAGCAGGAGTCAGGGACATGAGCAGTTCTTC
TRBJ2-7,TRBD2,TRBV10-3,few,CAIQAGGLNEQYF,TGTGCCATACAAGCGGGAGGGCTGAACGAGCAGTACTTC